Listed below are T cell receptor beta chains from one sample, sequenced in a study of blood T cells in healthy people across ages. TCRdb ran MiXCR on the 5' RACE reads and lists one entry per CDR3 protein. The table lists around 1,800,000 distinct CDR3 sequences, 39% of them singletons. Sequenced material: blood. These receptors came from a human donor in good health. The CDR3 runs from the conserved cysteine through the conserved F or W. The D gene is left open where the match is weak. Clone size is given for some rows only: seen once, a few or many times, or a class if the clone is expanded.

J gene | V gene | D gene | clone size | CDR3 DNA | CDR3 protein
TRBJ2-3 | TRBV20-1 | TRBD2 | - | TGCAGTGCTCGCGCTAGCGGGGGGACCCTCACAGATACGCAGTATTTT | CSARASGGTLTDTQYF
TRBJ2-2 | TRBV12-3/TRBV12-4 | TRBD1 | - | TGTGCCAGCAGCTGGACAGGGGGCGTTAATCTGGGGGAGCTGTTTTTT | CASSWTGGVNLGELFF
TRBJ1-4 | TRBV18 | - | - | TGTGCCAGCTCACCATCGGGAGTATCGGGCACTAATGAAAAACTGTTTTTT | CASSPSGVSGTNEKLFF
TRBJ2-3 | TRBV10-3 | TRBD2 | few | TGTGCCATCAGTGAGTCGGGACTAGCGGGGGGGGCAGATACGCAGTATTTT | CAISESGLAGGADTQYF
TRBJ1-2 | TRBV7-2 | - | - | TGTGCCAGCAGCTTAGTGGGGACCGCCTCTAGTCGTGGCCACACCTTC | CASSLVGTASSRGHTF
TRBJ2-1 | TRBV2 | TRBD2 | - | TGTGCCAGCAAGCAGGGCGGGGGTTCCTACAATGAGCGGTTCTTC | CASKQGGGSYNERFF
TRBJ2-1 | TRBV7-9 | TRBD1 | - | TGTGCCAGCCGAATCCCGATGGGACAGGGGAGGCTCAATGAGCAGTTCTTC | CASRIPMGQGRLNEQFF
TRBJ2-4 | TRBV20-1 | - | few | TGCAGTGCTAGAGGGGAGGAGCAGTACTTC | CSARGEEQYF
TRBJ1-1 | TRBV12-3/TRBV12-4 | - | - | TGTGCCAGCAGTTTATATGGATCGAACACTGAAGCTTTCTTT | CASSLYGSNTEAFF
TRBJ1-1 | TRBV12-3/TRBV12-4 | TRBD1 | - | TGTGCCAGCAGTTTGGGCCTCGGACAGGCTGATTCGAACACTGAAGCTTTCTTT | CASSLGLGQADSNTEAFF
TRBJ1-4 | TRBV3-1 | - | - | TGTGCCAGCAGCCATCCCGGGGGTAATGAAAAACTGTTTTTT | CASSHPGGNEKLFF
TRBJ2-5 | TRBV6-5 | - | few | TGTGCCAGCAGTTACTCGGGGGTGCTTGGGGTCGGTTGGTACAATGAGCAGTACTTC | CASSYSGVLGVGWYNEQYF
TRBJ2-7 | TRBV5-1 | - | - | TGCGCCAGCAGCTTGGTATCGGGGGGCGATCCCTACGAGCAGTACTTC | CASSLVSGGDPYEQYF
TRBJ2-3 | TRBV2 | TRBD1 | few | TGTGCCGGAGCAAGCGGACAGGGAACAGATACGCAGTATTTT | CAGASGQGTDTQYF
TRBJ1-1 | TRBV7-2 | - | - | TGTGCCAGCAGCTTAGATTCTGGAGGGTGGACTGAAGCTTTCTTT | CASSLDSGGWTEAFF
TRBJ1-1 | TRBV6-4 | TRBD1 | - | TGTGCCAACTCCAAATACGCGGGACAGGGGGCGGTTGGAACTGAAGCTTTCTTT | CANSKYAGQGAVGTEAFF
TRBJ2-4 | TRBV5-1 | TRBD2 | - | TGCGCCACCGGTGGGACTAGCGGGGGCAATGAGCAGTACTTC | CATGGTSGGNEQYF
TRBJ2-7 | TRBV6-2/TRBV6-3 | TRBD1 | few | TGTGCCAGCAGACAGGGGTTAAGCATCTACGAGCAGTACTTC | CASRQGLSIYEQYF
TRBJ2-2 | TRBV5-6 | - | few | TGTGCCAGCAGCTTGGGGGTCCGAGGGACCCGGGAGCTGTTTTTT | CASSLGVRGTRELFF
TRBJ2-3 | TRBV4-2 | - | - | TGTGCCAGCAGCCAAGAGGGGGGCCTCACAACAGATACGCAGTATTTT | CASSQEGGLTTDTQYF
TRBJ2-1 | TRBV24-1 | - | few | TGTGCCACCAGTGATCCGGGGGCCCCCTACAATGAGCAGTTCTTC | CATSDPGAPYNEQFF
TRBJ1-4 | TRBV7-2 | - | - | TGTGCCAGCAGCTTAGGGGCAGGGGTGGGAGAAAAACTGTTTTTT | CASSLGAGVGEKLFF
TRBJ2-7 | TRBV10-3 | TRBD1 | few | TGTGCCATCACCCCCGACAGGGATTTCCACGAGCAGTACTTC | CAITPDRDFHEQYF
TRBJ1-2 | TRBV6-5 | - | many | TGTGCCAGCAGAAGTGACTATGGCTACACCTTC | CASRSDYGYTF
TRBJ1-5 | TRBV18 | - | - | TGTGCCAGCTCACCAACAGGAAACTATCAGCCCCAGCATTTT | CASSPTGNYQPQHF
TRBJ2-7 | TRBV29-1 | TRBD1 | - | TGCAGCGTTGAAGAGGCCAGGGGGTACGAGCAGTACTTC | CSVEEARGYEQYF
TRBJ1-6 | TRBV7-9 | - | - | TGTGCCAGCAGCTTAGGCGTCAGGGGAGCCTATAATTCACCCCTCCACTTT | CASSLGVRGAYNSPLHF
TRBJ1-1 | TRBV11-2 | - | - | TGTGCCAGCACCCATCTGGTGAACACTGAAGCTTTCTTT | CASTHLVNTEAFF
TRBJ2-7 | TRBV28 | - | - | TGTGCCAGCAGTTTGAGATCGGGCACCTTCTACGAGCAGTACTTC | CASSLRSGTFYEQYF
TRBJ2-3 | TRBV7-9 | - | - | TGTGCCAGCCCTTCCGACGGGGAGAGATCAGATACGCAGTATTTT | CASPSDGERSDTQYF